This T cell receptor (beta chain) was observed in a study of blood T cell repertoires in COVID-19. Study background: The analysed material was cDNA or gDNA that came from T cells, B-cell-depleted T cells, or PBMCs.

The data were produced by immunoSEQ multiplex PCR, yet TCRdb's version contains in-frame clones alone and is incomplete. The sample yields about 140,000 clones, less than 90% seen once. Study members were between roughly 18 and 90 years old and lived in roughly 24 US regions. The receptor comes from a man aged 40-55 years with acute COVID-19. Sequenced sample: PBMCs or T cells enriched from blood (not recorded which).

The CDR3 nucleotides are TGTGCCACCTGGGGCTGGACTGAAGCTTTCTTT. Its protein product is CATWGWTEAFF. The chain is built from TRBV19 and TRBJ1-1, with a tentative D call TRBD1 (5 bases). This CDR3 has 11 residues. Trimming cost V 10 bases and J 5 bases, with 11 bases left between them. The germline V gene encodes CDR1 LNHDA and CDR2 SQIVND (reference sequence).